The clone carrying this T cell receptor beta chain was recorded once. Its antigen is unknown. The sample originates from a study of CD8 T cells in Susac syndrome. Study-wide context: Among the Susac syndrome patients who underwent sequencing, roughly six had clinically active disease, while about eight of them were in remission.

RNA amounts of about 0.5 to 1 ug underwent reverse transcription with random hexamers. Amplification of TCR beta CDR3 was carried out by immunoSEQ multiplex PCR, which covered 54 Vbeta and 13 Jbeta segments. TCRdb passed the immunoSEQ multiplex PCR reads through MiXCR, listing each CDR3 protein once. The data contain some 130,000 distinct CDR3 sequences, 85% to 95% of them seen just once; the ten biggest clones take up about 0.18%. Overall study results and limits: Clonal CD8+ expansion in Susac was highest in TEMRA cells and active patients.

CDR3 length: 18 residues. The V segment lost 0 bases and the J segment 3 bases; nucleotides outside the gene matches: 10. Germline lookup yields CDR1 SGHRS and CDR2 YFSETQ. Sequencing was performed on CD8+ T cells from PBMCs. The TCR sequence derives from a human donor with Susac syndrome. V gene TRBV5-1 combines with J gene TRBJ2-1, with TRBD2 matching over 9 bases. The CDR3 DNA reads TGCGCCAGCAGCTTGGTTGTAATAGCGGGGGAATACTACAATGAGCAGTTCTTC. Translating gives CASSLVVIAGEYYNEQFF.